The sequence of this TCR beta chain was determined in a study of control samples from healthy donors and cancer patients. Germline V gene lookup returns CDR1 SGHTA and CDR2 FQGNSA. CDR3 size: 13 residues. Trimming removed 3 bases from V and 6 bases from J, with 10 bases in between. The method was immunoSEQ multiplex PCR; TCRdb's version includes in-frame clones alone and lacks a portion of them. The sample shows about 100,000 clones, about 90% of them seen only once. This chain uses TRBV7-2 with TRBJ2-3, with D unresolved. This sequence was found in a woman aged 50 to 60 in good health. Sequenced: blood. In DNA form, the CDR3 reads TGTGCCAGCAGCTTGGGCATTAGGGATACGCAGTATTTT. Residues: CASSLGIRDTQYF. The full variable domain, its missing parts supplied by reference TRBV7-2 and TRBJ2-3, is GAGVSQSPSNKVTEKGKDVELRCDPISGHTALYWYRQSLGQGLEFLIYFQGNSAPDKSGLPSDRFSAERTGGSVSTLTIQRTQQEDSAVYLCASSLGIRDTQYFGPGTRLTVL.